This TCR beta chain came from a study of blood T cell repertoires in COVID-19. Data came from immunoSEQ multiplex PCR; TCRdb stores just in-frame clones and leaves some out. The data contain roughly 80,000 clones, 84% of them singletons. The CDR3 covers 15 residues. Germline V CDR1 and CDR2: SGHRS, YFSETQ. The V gene end was trimmed by 0 bases and the J gene end by 12 bases; junction bases not matched to a gene: 8. Only one count was recorded for this clone. V usage is TRBV5-1 and J usage is TRBJ2-3; 12 bases are a match to TRBD2. Sequencing used peripheral blood. This receptor was identified in a man in his forties or fifties with acute or convalescent COVID-19. Here the CDR3 DNA reads TGCGCCAGCAGCTTGGCCGAGGCTAGCGGGGGGGCTCAGTATTTT. Protein: CASSLAEASGGAQYF.